Listed below are T cell receptor beta chains from one sample, sequenced in a study of beta chain features in type 1 diabetes. Only in-frame clones appear in the TCRdb table, and some are missing; sequencing was by immunoSEQ multiplex PCR. The sample carries hundreds of thousands of clones, 15% to 18% recorded once. Material for sequencing was naive CD4+ T cells from blood. The source of these receptors is a man younger than 35 in good health. Each CDR3 is given with its conserved first and last residue. Fields, in order: J gene, V gene, clone size, D gene, CDR3 DNA, CDR3 protein. A D gene is named only where the DNA matches it firmly. Expanded clones are given a class, and other clones once, few, many or no size at all.

TRBJ2-7	TRBV5-1	NA	TRBD2	TGCGCCAGCAGCTTGGCTAGCGGGATAGGCTACGAGCAGTACTTC	CASSLASGIGYEQYF
TRBJ1-5	TRBV7-9	many	TRBD1	TGTGCCAGCTCCTCAGGGGACAGGATATATCAGCCCCAGCATTTT	CASSSGDRIYQPQHF
TRBJ2-3	TRBV4-1	few	TRBD1	TGCGCCAGCAGCCTGGGACAGGTTATACTCACAGATACGCAGTATTTT	CASSLGQVILTDTQYF
TRBJ2-5	TRBV5-4	NA	TRBD2	TGTGCCAGCAGACTAAGACTAGCGGGGAAAGAGACCCAGTACTTC	CASRLRLAGKETQYF
TRBJ2-2	TRBV4-1	once	TRBD2	TGCGCCAGCAGCCAAGAGAGGACTAGCGGGAAGAACACCGGGGAGCTGTTTTTT	CASSQERTSGKNTGELFF
TRBJ2-3	TRBV11-3	NA	NA	TGTGCCAGCAGCTTAGATGGGAGCGGCACAGATACGCAGTATTTT	CASSLDGSGTDTQYF
TRBJ2-1	TRBV6-1	NA	NA	TGTGCCATCAGTGACCAAAATAGCGCTGCCGTGGAAAATGAGCAGTTCTTC	CAISDQNSAAVENEQFF
TRBJ1-3	TRBV9	NA	NA	TGTGCCAGCAGCATGCTAATGGGGAGCACCATATATTTT	CASSMLMGSTIYF
TRBJ1-2	TRBV5-4	NA	TRBD1	TGTGCCAGCAGCTTCCGAGACAGGGGGGCACCGCGGTATGGCTACACCTTC	CASSFRDRGAPRYGYTF
TRBJ2-3	TRBV7-9	few	NA	TGTGCCAGCAGCTGGGGCCCCAGGTTGGGCACAGATACGCAGTATTTT	CASSWGPRLGTDTQYF
TRBJ1-1	TRBV5-4	NA	NA	TGTGCCAGCAGCACACAGGTCCTCAACACTGAAGCTTTCTTT	CASSTQVLNTEAFF
TRBJ2-3	TRBV4-3	NA	NA	TGCGCCAGCAGCCGAACAGGGTCTGATACGCAGTATTTT	CASSRTGSDTQYF
TRBJ1-2	TRBV4-3	NA	TRBD1	TGCGCCAGCAGCCAAGATATGGGGAATAGGGGACAGCTTTATGGCTACACCTTC	CASSQDMGNRGQLYGYTF
TRBJ1-1	TRBV28	NA	TRBD1	TGTGCCAGCAGTTTGATACAGGGGCACACTGAAGCTTTCTTT	CASSLIQGHTEAFF